The 9 T cell receptor beta chains reported below all come from one sample, sequenced in a study of blood T cell repertoires in COVID-19. Only in-frame clones appear in the TCRdb table, and some are missing; sequencing was by immunoSEQ multiplex PCR. The table records about 120,000 clones, around 81% of them present only once. The material sequenced was peripheral blood. The source of these receptors is a woman in her forties or fifties with acute or convalescent COVID-19.

This clone was detected once. The chain combines TRBV20-1 with TRBJ1-4; D possibly corresponds to TRBD1 (5 bases). Trimming pared 6 bases from V and 6 bases from J, leaving 17 bases between. Germline assignment: CDR1 DFQATT and CDR2 SNEGSKA (reference sequence). The CDR3 runs 14 residues. CDR3 region: CSASGQGGYEKLFF. CDR3 sequence (DNA): TGCAGTGCAAGTGGGCAGGGAGGTTATGAAAAACTGTTTTTT.

Only a few counts were recorded for this clone. The V and J genes are TRBV5-6 and TRBJ1-5, with TRBD1 identical over 9 bases. The germline gives CDR1 SGHDT, CDR2 YYEEEE. The V gene end was trimmed by 0 bases and the J gene end by 6 bases; junction bases not matched to a gene: 7. CDR3 length equals 16 residues. The CDR3 DNA is TGTGCCAGCAGCTTGGGAGAACAGGGGGCGAGTCAGCCCCAGCATTTT. It specifies CASSLGEQGASQPQHF.

This chain links TRBV2 with TRBJ1-6; tentatively, D is TRBD1 (5 bases). The CDR3 loop spans 14 amino acids. The V gene lost 1 base and the J gene lost 7 bases, with 8 bases spanning the gap. Looked up from germline, CDR1 is SNHLY and CDR2 is FYNNEI. The CDR3 coding sequence is TGTGCCAGCAGTGAAGTGGCAGGGAATTCACCCCTCCACTTT. Translated: CASSEVAGNSPLHF.

The CDR3 loop is CASSEGAGELFF. The CDR3 DNA sequence: TGCGCCAGCAGCGAGGGGGCCGGGGAGCTGTTTTTT. The chain couples TRBV5-1 to TRBJ2-2; tentatively, D is TRBD1 (6 bases). Germline V gene data show CDR1 as SGHRS and CDR2 as YFSETQ. The V end was cut by 4 bases, the J end by 6 bases, with 7 bases between. The CDR3 is 12 amino acids.

This clone was seen a handful of times. The chain joins TRBV27 to TRBJ2-3; maybe TRBD2 (6 bases). CDR1 is MNHEY and CDR2 is SMNVEV in the germline V gene (reference sequence). V was trimmed by 6 bases and J by 6 bases, leaving 16 bases between them. The CDR3 loop spans 14 amino acids. The DNA for the CDR3 is TGTGCCAGCAGCCCGACTAGTTTCATCGATACGCAGTATTTT. Residues: CASSPTSFIDTQYF.

Worth noting for this clone: Its ends do not fully match the called genes, so a read error is possible. The chain combines TRBV11-2 with TRBJ2-1, with D perhaps TRBD1 (5 bases). This CDR3 comprises 13 residues. Germline CDR1 reads SGHAT; CDR2 reads FQNNGV. CDR3 sequence (DNA): TGTGCCAGCAGCTTAGGGGGCTACAATGAACAGTTCTTC. Protein product: CASSLGGYNEQFF.

The chain carries TRBV15 and TRBJ2-5; no definite D call. The CDR3 sequence is 13 residues long. V lost 3 bases and J lost 5, with 10 bases in between. From germline, CDR1 is LNHNV and CDR2 YYDKDF (reference sequence). The DNA of the CDR3 is TGTGCCACCAGCAGGAGTCTCTCGGAGACCCAGTACTTC. Its protein product is CATSRSLSETQYF.

The gene calls are TRBV2 and TRBJ1-1; TRBD1 is a possible D gene (5 bases). Per germline, CDR1 SNHLY and CDR2 FYNNEI. The CDR3 runs to 14 residues. V was shortened by 6 bases and J by 4 bases, with 15 bases between the two germline ends. The CDR3 loop is CASRSGGWGTEAFF. The CDR3 nucleotides read TGTGCCAGCAGGTCTGGGGGGTGGGGCACTGAAGCTTTCTTT.

The rearrangement uses TRBV11-1 and TRBJ2-7, with TRBD2 matching 15 bases. CDR3 size: 16 residues. V trimming: 2 bases; J trimming: 6 bases; junction bases outside the gene matches: 5. Germline V CDR1 and CDR2: SGHAT, FQDESV (reference sequence). CDR3 residues: CASSLSGLAGGSEQYF. DNA of the CDR3: TGTGCCAGCAGCTTATCGGGACTAGCGGGGGGAAGCGAGCAGTACTTC.